Following are 14 T cell receptor beta chains from one sample sequenced in a study of identical twins' blood T cells. TCRdb passed the 5' RACE reads through MiXCR, listing each CDR3 protein once. Here the sample spans roughly 380,000 distinct CDR3 sequences, 25% to 35% being singletons. Sequencing used PBMCs. These receptors were obtained from a woman aged 18 to 55 in good health.

The chain has TRBV27 and TRBJ1-1, with D unclear. Germline CDR1 reads MNHEY; CDR2 reads SMNVEV (reference sequence). V was cut by 7 bases and J by 1 base, with 10 bases left in between. The CDR3 extends over 13 amino acids. CDR3 in DNA: TGTGCCAGCACCCAATGGGGGAACACTGAAGCTTTCTTT. The encoded protein is CASTQWGNTEAFF.

A few counts support this clonotype. The V and J genes are TRBV25-1 and TRBJ1-5; D remains ambiguous. This CDR3 has 16 amino acids. V dropped 1 base and J dropped 2 bases, with 12 bases sitting between them. The V gene's germline CDR1 is MGHDK and CDR2 SYGVNS. The CDR3: CASSESEGRGNQPQHF. In DNA, the CDR3 is TGTGCCAGCAGTGAATCAGAAGGGCGAGGCAATCAGCCCCAGCATTTT.

The rearrangement uses TRBV4-3 and TRBJ1-1, with D unclear. Trimming shortened V by 2 bases and J by 0 bases, and 13 bases separated the two germline ends. The germline V gene has CDR1 LGHNA and CDR2 YSLEER. The CDR3 runs 16 residues. The CDR3, as DNA: TGCGCCAGCAGCCAACTCACCAACGAGTTGAACACTGAAGCTTTCTTT. Its protein product is CASSQLTNELNTEAFF.

The gene calls are TRBV20-1 and TRBJ2-1; 11 nucleotides agree with TRBD2. Germline CDR1 and CDR2: DFQATT and SNEGSKA (reference sequence). The CDR3 contains 17 residues. Trimming took 6 bases from V and 0 from J; bases not matched to a gene: 10. The CDR3 region is CSALVLAGVLSYNEQFF. DNA for the CDR3: TGCAGTGCCCTAGTACTAGCGGGGGTTCTCTCCTACAATGAGCAGTTCTTC.

This chain connects TRBV12-3 or TRBV12-4 to TRBJ1-2; D ambiguous. The V end was cut by 8 bases, the J end by 1 base, with 14 bases between. This CDR3 has 14 residues. DNA for the CDR3: TGTGCCAGCTGCCGCCCCCTCCATAACTATGGCTACACCTTC. Protein sequence: CASCRPLHNYGYTF.

In the case of this clonotype: A much larger clone lies one base from this, so it may be a read error. V usage is TRBV10-3 and J usage is TRBJ1-2, with D tentatively TRBD1 (5 bases). CDR1 ENHRY and CDR2 SYGVKD come from the germline V gene. The CDR3 sequence is 15 residues long. DNA of the CDR3: TGTGCCATCAGTGAGTCGGGCAGGGCTAACTATGGCTGCACCTTC. Its protein product is CAISESGRANYGCTF.

The chain employs TRBV5-1 and TRBJ1-3; the D is unclear. CDR3 length: 14 residues. The V gene lost 5 bases and the J gene lost 2 bases, with 11 bases spanning the gap. Germline V gene data show CDR1 as SGHRS and CDR2 as YFSETQ. In nucleotides, the CDR3 is TGCGCCAGCAGTATTCCAACTCCTGGAAACACCATATATTTT. This codes for CASSIPTPGNTIYF.

With regard to this clonotype: A much larger clone sits a single nucleotide away, making a read error possible. The chain carries TRBV6-6 and TRBJ1-5; D call uncertain. From germline, CDR1 is MNHNY and CDR2 SVGAGI (reference sequence). The CDR3 has 14 amino acids. V lost 6 bases and J lost 0, with 9 bases in between. The DNA of the CDR3 is TGTGCCAGCAGAAACATCGCTAGCAATCAGCCCCAGCATTTT. Its protein is CASRNIASNQPQHF.

This clonotype was counted only a few times. The V call is TRBV5-5, the J call TRBJ2-3; perhaps TRBD2 as D (6 bases). The V and J ends lost 4 bases and 4 bases respectively, with 13 bases between them. The CDR3 runs to 14 residues. From germline, CDR1 is SGHKS and CDR2 YYEKEE (reference sequence). The CDR3 sequence: CASSPLRGSDTQYF. The CDR3 DNA reads as TGTGCCAGCAGCCCTCTGCGGGGCTCAGATACGCAGTATTTT.

The rearrangement links TRBV9 to TRBJ2-3, with 8 bases aligning to TRBD2. The CDR3 sequence is 16 residues long. Trimming cost V 4 bases and J 2 bases; bases outside gene matches: 9. Germline CDR1 SGDLS, CDR2 YYNGEE. CDR3 sequence (DNA): TGTGCCAGCAGCCCGCCGGGGGGGTGGGACACAGATACGCAGTATTTT. This sequence encodes CASSPPGGWDTDTQYF. The complete variable domain, with remaining parts taken from reference TRBV9 and TRBJ2-3, reads DSGVTQTPKHLITATGQRVTLRCSPRSGDLSVYWYQQSLDQGLQFLIQYYNGEERAKGNILERFSAQQFPDLHSELNLSSLELGDSALYFCASSPPGGWDTDTQYFGPGTRLTVL.

This chain joins TRBV6-6 and TRBJ2-2, with 7 bases fitting TRBD1. Per germline, CDR1 MNHNY and CDR2 SVGAGI (reference sequence). J lost 3 bases, V lost 0 bases, and 7 bases had no gene match. The length of the CDR3 is 17 residues. The CDR3 region is CASSYSQGGYHTGELFF. The CDR3 DNA sequence: TGTGCCAGCAGTTACTCTCAAGGGGGCTATCACACCGGGGAGCTGTTTTTT.

This clonotype has a handful of counts. The chain links TRBV30 to TRBJ2-1; D ambiguous. The germline gives CDR1 GTSNPN, CDR2 SVGIG (reference sequence). The CDR3 is 11 residues long. V was trimmed by 0 bases and J by 8 bases, leaving 5 bases between them. The CDR3 reads CAWSVGHEQFF. For the CDR3, the DNA is TGTGCCTGGAGTGTCGGGCATGAGCAGTTCTTC.

The rearrangement links TRBV6-5 to TRBJ2-6; the D is unclear. CDR3 length equals 14 residues. Trimming shortened V by 4 bases and J by 0 bases, and 4 bases separated the two germline ends. CDR1 and CDR2 (germline): MNHEY, SVGAGI. CDR3 DNA sequence: TGTGCCAGCAGTTCCATCTCTGGGGCCAACGTCCTGACTTTC. Protein: CASSSISGANVLTF.

With respect to this clonotype: It may be a read error: a sequence one base away is much more abundant. CDR3 coding DNA: TGTGCCACCAGCAGAGGGACAGGGGCCCACAATGAGCAGTTCTTC. Encoded protein: CATSRGTGAHNEQFF. This chain joins TRBV15 and TRBJ2-1, with 9 positions matching TRBD1. The V gene's germline CDR1 is LNHNV and CDR2 YYDKDF (reference sequence). The CDR3 sequence is 15 residues long. V lost 1 base to trimming and J lost 5 bases; unmatched junction nucleotides: 3.